The 20 T cell receptor beta chains below all came from one sample that was sequenced in a study of T cells in Graves' hyperthyroidism and ophthalmopathy. Using RNA transcripts as the source, TCR beta CDR3 regions were amplified. First-round RT-PCR of the TCR CDR3 relied on the HTBI primer set. TCRdb reprocessed the multiplex PCR reads with MiXCR, giving one entry per CDR3 protein. The data show a few hundred thousand distinct CDR3 sequences, with approximately 22% seen just once and about half held by the top ten. The sample was blood. The receptor set was obtained from a woman aged 70-85 years with Graves' ophthalmopathy.

This clonotype came up many times. This chain uses TRBV7-3 with TRBJ1-1; D perhaps matches TRBD1 (5 bases). V lost 7 bases and J lost 1, with 13 bases in between. CDR3 length: 14 amino acids. The germline V gene encodes CDR1 SGHTA and CDR2 FQGTGA. This chain's CDR3 is CASNFEGSNTEAFF. In DNA form, the CDR3 reads TGTGCCAGCAATTTTGAGGGGTCGAACACTGAAGCTTTCTTT.

The chain couples TRBV20-1 to TRBJ2-3; 13 bases map to TRBD2. Looked up from germline, CDR1 is DFQATT and CDR2 is SNEGSKA (reference sequence). The CDR3 spans 15 residues. V gave up 8 bases and J gave up 6 bases; unmatched junction bases: 11. The CDR3: CSNGLAGAHTDTQYF. The CDR3 DNA sequence: TGCAGTAACGGACTAGCGGGAGCCCACACGGATACGCAGTATTTT.

Ten or more counts support this clonotype. The chain carries TRBV28 and TRBJ2-7; D perhaps matches TRBD1 (7 bases). Trimming shortened V by 6 bases and J by 0 bases, and 9 bases separated the two germline ends. This CDR3 spans 13 amino acids. Germline-derived CDR1 and CDR2 are MDHEN and SYDVKM. The CDR3 is CASSRGDSYEQYF. CDR3 bases: TGTGCCAGCAGCAGGGGGGACTCCTACGAGCAGTACTTC.

The chain joins TRBV27 to TRBJ2-2; TRBD1 might be the D (6 bases). The ends were cut back, 6 bases at V and 3 bases at J, with 11 bases in the middle. The CDR3 runs 14 residues. Germline CDR1 reads MNHEY; CDR2 reads SMNVEV (reference sequence). The CDR3 region has the DNA TGTGCCAGCAGGACGCAGGGGTACACCGGGGAGCTGTTTTTT. Its translation is CASRTQGYTGELFF.

V gene TRBV30 combines with J gene TRBJ2-3; TRBD2 aligns across 11 bases. This CDR3 comprises 16 residues. Trimming cost V 1 base and J 2 bases; bases outside gene matches: 5. Germline V gives CDR1 GTSNPN, CDR2 SVGIG (reference sequence). The CDR3 coding sequence is TGTGCCTGGAGTGATGGACTAGCGGGCATCACAGATACGCAGTATTTT. This encodes CAWSDGLAGITDTQYF.

This clonotype was detected a few times. The rearrangement uses TRBV15 and TRBJ2-7, with a tentative D call TRBD2 (5 bases). Trimming removed 2 bases from V and 7 bases from J, with 9 bases in between. The length of the CDR3 is 12 residues. Germline V gene sequence: CDR1 LNHNV, CDR2 YYDKDF (reference sequence). The CDR3 sequence is CATSRPPGEQYF. DNA of the CDR3: TGTGCCACCAGCAGACCCCCGGGAGAGCAGTACTTC.

This clonotype was seen more than once but under ten times. V is TRBV12-3 or TRBV12-4 and J is TRBJ2-1, with 11 nucleotides matching TRBD2. After removal of 6 bases from V and 9 bases from J, the junction contained 7 bases not matched to a gene. The CDR3 spans 14 residues. CDR3 nucleotides: TGTGCCAGCAGATATAGCGGGAGGGCCGGTGAGCAGTTCTTC. Amino acid sequence: CASRYSGRAGEQFF.

The chain joins TRBV5-8 to TRBJ1-1, with TRBD1 as a possible D gene (5 bases). V was pared by 4 bases and J by 1 base, with 14 bases between. The CDR3 runs to 15 residues. Germline CDR1 and CDR2: SGHTS and YDEGEE. CDR3 sequence reads: CASSQPTGGNTEAFF. In DNA, the CDR3 is TGTGCCAGCAGCCAACCGACTGGGGGGAACACTGAAGCTTTCTTT.

The V gene is TRBV10-3, the J gene TRBJ1-2; D unclear. The CDR3 sequence is 13 residues long. CDR1 is ENHRY, CDR2 SYGVKD, per germline. V dropped 5 bases and J dropped 4 bases, with 11 bases sitting between them. CDR3: CAISPGPIYGYTF. In DNA, the CDR3 is TGTGCCATCAGTCCAGGACCGATCTATGGCTACACCTTC.

As concerns this clonotype: Just one base apart from a much larger clone, this may be a read error. The chain has TRBV20-1 and TRBJ1-5, with no clear D. The J call may not be correct, given that the DNA end is closer to TRBJ2-3. The CDR3 has 13 amino acids. Germline CDR1 DFQATT, CDR2 SNEGSKA (reference sequence). The CDR3 sequence: CSARDQNNQPQYF. The CDR3 nucleotides are TGCAGTGCTAGAGACCAGAACAATCAGCCCCAGTATTTT.

Many counts were recorded for this clonotype. The chain joins TRBV2 to TRBJ2-3, with D possibly TRBD2 on 5 matching bases. CDR1 SNHLY and CDR2 FYNNEI come from the germline V gene. The germline V and J ends were trimmed by 5 bases and 6 bases, with 9 bases remaining between them. This CDR3 contains 12 residues. CDR3 sequence reads: CASSRWEDTQYF. For the CDR3, the DNA is TGTGCCAGCAGTCGTTGGGAGGATACGCAGTATTTT.

The chain links TRBV4-2 to TRBJ2-2; D gene uncertain. V was trimmed by 2 bases and J by 4 bases, leaving 2 bases between them. This CDR3 contains 12 residues. CDR1 is LGHNA and CDR2 is YNFKEQ in the germline V gene. The CDR3: CASSQPTGELFF. The CDR3 DNA follows: TGTGCCAGCAGCCAACCCACCGGGGAGCTGTTTTTT.

J is TRBJ2-7 and V is TRBV4-1; D may match TRBD1 or TRBD2 (5 bases each). CDR1 MGHRA and CDR2 YSYEKL come from the germline V gene. Trimming took 1 base from V and 3 from J, leaving 13 bases between them. The CDR3 spans 15 residues. The CDR3 bases are TGCGCCAGCAGCCAAGTCCGGGACGCAAGCTACGAGCAGTACTTC. Translating gives CASSQVRDASYEQYF.

There are many counts of this clonotype. This chain joins TRBV12-3 or TRBV12-4 and TRBJ1-1; 7 positions agree with TRBD1. After removal of 3 bases from V and 1 base from J, the junction contained 2 bases not matched to a gene. The CDR3 loop spans 14 amino acids. CDR3 DNA: TGTGCCAGCAGTTTGGGGACAGCGAACACTGAAGCTTTCTTT. It translates to CASSLGTANTEAFF.

The chain couples TRBV15 to TRBJ1-1; a possible D gene is TRBD1 (5 bases). The V end lost 0 bases, the J end lost 6 bases, and 14 bases lay between the germline ends. This CDR3 comprises 15 residues. Germline V lookup: CDR1 LNHNV, CDR2 YYDKDF (reference sequence). The CDR3 DNA reads TGTGCCACCAGCAGAGATCGACAGTTAACGGCTGAAGCTTTCTTT. Its translation: CATSRDRQLTAEAFF. Filled out from reference TRBV15 and TRBJ1-1, the complete variable domain reads DAMVIQNPRYQVTQFGKPVTLSCSQTLNHNVMYWYQQKSSQAPKLLFHYYDKDFNNEADTPDNFQSRRPNTSFCFLDIRSPGLGDTAMYLCATSRDRQLTAEAFFGQGTRLTVV.

The rearrangement joins TRBV2 to TRBJ2-7, with D unresolved. Trimming stripped 6 bases from V and 4 bases from J, with 19 bases between. Germline loops: CDR1 SNHLY, CDR2 FYNNEI. This CDR3 region has 15 residues. CDR3 amino acids: CASSLAQNLRYEQYF. The CDR3 region has the DNA TGTGCCAGCAGCTTAGCACAGAACTTAAGGTACGAGCAGTACTTC.

This clonotype was observed a few times. The chain couples TRBV4-3 to TRBJ2-1; D is perhaps TRBD1 or TRBD2 (5 bases each). Germline assignment: CDR1 LGHNA and CDR2 YSLEER. Trimming took off 0 bases at V and 6 bases at J, with 12 bases between the two ends. The CDR3 is 15 residues long. CDR3 region: CASSQDTRESNEQFF. Written as DNA, the CDR3 is TGCGCCAGCAGCCAAGATACCAGGGAGAGCAATGAGCAGTTCTTC.

This clonotype was recorded a few times. The V call is TRBV7-8, the J call TRBJ1-1; 7 positions agree with TRBD1. The germline gives CDR1 SGHVS, CDR2 FQNEAQ. The CDR3 sequence is 12 residues long. With V trimmed by 10 bases and J by 3 bases, 5 bases remained unmatched. The DNA of the CDR3 is TGTGCCAACACAGGGGCCGACACTGAAGCTTTCTTT. It specifies CANTGADTEAFF.

J is TRBJ2-4 and V is TRBV11-2; D is unclear. With 5 bases removed from V and 0 bases from J, the gap between germline ends came to 11 bases. The germline CDR1 and CDR2 sequences are SGHAT and FQNNGV. The CDR3 has 15 amino acids. CDR3 in DNA: TGTGCCAGCAGCCCTCCATCTCTAGCCAAAAACATTCAGTACTTC. This gives the protein CASSPPSLAKNIQYF.

The genes are TRBV3-1 and TRBJ2-5, with D unclear. Trimming pared 2 bases from V and 1 base from J, leaving 11 bases between. CDR3 size: 15 residues. Per the germline V gene, CDR1 is LGHDT and CDR2 is YNNKEL (reference sequence). The CDR3 DNA is TGTGCCAGCAGCCAACGAGGCACAGTCCAAGAGACCCAGTACTTC. It codes for CASSQRGTVQETQYF.